This TCR beta chain comes out of a study of T cell repertoires and Cas9 in healthy adults. Repertoires were generated with immunoSEQ multiplex PCR, while TCRdb's copy carries only in-frame clones and drops some. The sample comprises some 20,000 clones, about 89% of which are singletons, and under 2% rests with the top ten. The origin of this receptor is a human donor in good health. The sequencing input was CD4+ effector T cells (CD127+, CD25-, CD137-, CD154-) from PBMCs; culture status not recorded.

CDR3 bases: TGTGCCAGCAGCTTGAAATCCGGGGGCGACACTGAAGCTTTCTTT. Protein: CASSLKSGGDTEAFF. This chain uses TRBV5-4 with TRBJ1-1; D may be TRBD1 (6 bases). The CDR3 has 15 amino acids. Per germline, CDR1 SGHNT and CDR2 YYREEE (reference sequence). V lost 1 base, J lost 3 bases, and 13 bases lay in between.